This T cell receptor (beta chain) originates from a study of a mutant IDH1 vaccine in newly diagnosed glioma (dated by TCRdb to about 2021). Background for the entire study: In the chemotherapy-containing groups, vaccination started alongside temozolomide cycles, whereas in patients who had radiotherapy alone it started 4-6 weeks after radiotherapy. For exploratory analyses, longitudinal TCRB deep sequencing was carried out in about two dozen treated patients wherever samples were available. Before enrollment, patients had received standard therapy of radiotherapy alone, temozolomide alone, or radiochemotherapy with temozolomide; most received the combination. Six visits were used for peripheral blood collection: V03 (baseline), V05, V07, V10, V12 and V13. Of the 32 patients who were treated, around 62% were male and roughly 40% were female, and the mean age was around 41 years. The week-35 safety follow-up took place at visit V12, and the week-47 end of study took place at visit V13. The study at large found these results: PBMC samples for TCRB deep sequencing were selected based on availability. According to the authors, sample limitations meant that analyses of patient blood samples could not be reproduced. Vaccine-induced immune responses across multiple MHC alleles were detected in 85% to 95% of patients. Pseudoprogression seemed to be unrelated to changes in the top peripheral T cell clonotypes found by TCRB sequencing.

Cut back by 7 bases and 5 bases, the V and J ends lie 14 bases apart. The germline V gene (reference sequence) yields SEHNR for CDR1 and FQNEAQ for CDR2. The CDR3, from cysteine to phenylalanine, totals 14 residues. Just the 42-base CDR3 DNA is kept, in frame starting at base 1. This sample's time point label indicates: week 47, end of study. Each vaccine dose was 300 ug of a 20-mer mutant IDH1 peptide in Montanide, given subcutaneously with topical imiquimod. Patients were given eight vaccinations, in weeks 1, 3, 5, 7, 11, 15, 19 and 23, which matched visits V03 through V10. Donors had newly diagnosed WHO grade 3 or 4 IDH1-mutant astrocytomas with loss of nuclear ATRX. The samples were drawn from NOA16, a multicentre, single-arm, open-label phase I trial in Germany that tested a mutant IDH1 peptide vaccine in humans for the first time. The DNeasy Blood and Tissue Kit was used to extract genomic DNA from EDTA blood for TCRB sequencing.

Of note for this clone: It lacks a known antigen. No much larger clone is present one base from it, and per-base qualities are unavailable.

Library creation used the immunoSEQ multiplex PCR assay. Rearranged TCR beta chain sequences were amplified using the hsTCRB Kit according to the manufacturer's protocol. TCRB libraries were sequenced on an Illumina MiSeq. Processing in the source paper ran as follows. Demultiplexing, trimming and gene mapping were performed with the kit vendor's proprietary platform. The source is immuneACCESS, and TCRdb retained only in-frame sequences with V and J called. Part of the clones is not carried over; for the studies checked, unresolved V genes explain less than half of this, and the remainder is unexplained. V, J and clone size were drawn from that table, and D and trimming were deduced from the DNA. Present in this sample are about 52,000 clones, 76% of which were seen just once. Clones ranked in the top ten supply around 4.6% of the sample.

The V gene is TRBV7-9 and the J gene is TRBJ2-2, and the D gene may be TRBD1, 6 bases matching. The sample was PBMCs, taken from a glioma patient whose treatment included an IDH1 peptide vaccine. This sequence was found in a woman aged 40 to 49 with glioma. Some clones in this sample may be carry-over from other donors' samples. The CDR3 corresponds to CASNHREITGELFF. The sequenced DNA is TGTGCCAGCAACCACAGGGAAATTACCGGGGAGCTGTTTTTT.